Listed here is a single T cell receptor (beta chain). What it binds is unknown. The data stem from a study of Ad26.COV2.S vaccination and SARS-CoV-2 variants. Findings and limits, study-wide: Compared with placebo recipients, vaccine recipients had higher spike-specific TCR breadth.

CDR3 size: 13 residues. Germline CDR1 reads ENHRY; CDR2 reads SYGVKD. With 4 bases removed from V and 0 bases from J, the gap between germline ends came to 5 bases. Clones were sequenced by immunoSEQ multiplex PCR, and TCRdb holds only the in-frame ones, with some missing. Here the sample spans hundreds of thousands of clones, around 92% being singletons. As to treatment: approximately 18 received Ad26.COV2.S at low or high dose, single or two shots; roughly 5 received placebo; per-sample allocation not given. All samples were drawn on day 63, counting from the first vaccine or placebo injection. As its vector, the vaccine had Ad26, which expressed Wuhan-strain SARS-CoV-2 spike.

This TCR was sampled from a person aged 18-60 years who received the Ad26.COV2.S COVID-19 vaccine or a placebo. The chain recombines TRBV10-3 with TRBJ2-3; unclear D gene. The sample in question was peripheral blood, obtained in a trial of Ad26.COV2.S vaccine versus placebo. The CDR3 region is CAISGVSTDTQYF. CDR3 DNA sequence: TGTGCCATCAGTGGGGTGAGCACAGATACGCAGTATTTT.